This TCR beta chain was sequenced in a study of cytomegalovirus exposure and HLA in healthy donors. Primers included in the PCR were 60 Vbeta and 13 Jbeta primers. Produced via immunoSEQ multiplex PCR; TCRdb's table is partial and in-frame only. The sample holds 98,000 or so clones, nearly 80% seen once. Germline CDR1 is KGHSH and CDR2 is LQKENI. V lost 4 bases, J lost 3 bases, and 12 bases lay in between. This CDR3 is built from 14 residues. The receptor was derived from a man aged 55 to 69 in good health and CMV-seropositive. What was sequenced was PBMCs. This chain joins TRBV18 and TRBJ1-2; D possibly corresponds to TRBD1 (6 bases). The CDR3 loop reads CASSRDRSDYGYTF. CDR3 DNA: TGTGCCAGCTCACGCGACAGGTCGGACTATGGCTACACCTTC.